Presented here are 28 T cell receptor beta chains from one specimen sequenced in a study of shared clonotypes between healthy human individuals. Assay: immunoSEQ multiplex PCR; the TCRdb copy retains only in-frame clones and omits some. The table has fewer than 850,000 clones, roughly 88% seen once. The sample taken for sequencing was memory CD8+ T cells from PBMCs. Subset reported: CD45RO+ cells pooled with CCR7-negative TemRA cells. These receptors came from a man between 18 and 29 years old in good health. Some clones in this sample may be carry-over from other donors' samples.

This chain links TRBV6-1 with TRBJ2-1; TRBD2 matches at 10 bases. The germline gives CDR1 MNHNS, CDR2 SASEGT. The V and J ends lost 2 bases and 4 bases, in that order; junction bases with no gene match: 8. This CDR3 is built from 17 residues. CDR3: CASSEYGTSGIYNEQFF. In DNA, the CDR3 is TGTGCCAGCAGTGAATATGGTACTAGCGGGATTTACAATGAGCAGTTCTTC.

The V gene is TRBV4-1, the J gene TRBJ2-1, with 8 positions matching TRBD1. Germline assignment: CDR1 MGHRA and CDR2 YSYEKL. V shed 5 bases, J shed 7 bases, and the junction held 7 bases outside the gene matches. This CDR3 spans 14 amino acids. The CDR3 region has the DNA TGCGCCAGCAGCTACCCGGACAGGGCAAATGAGCAGTTCTTC. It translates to CASSYPDRANEQFF.

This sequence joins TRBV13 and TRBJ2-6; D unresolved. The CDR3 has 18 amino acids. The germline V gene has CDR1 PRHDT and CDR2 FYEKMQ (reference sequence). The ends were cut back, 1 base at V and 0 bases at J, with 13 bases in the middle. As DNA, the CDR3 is TGTGCCAGCAGCTTAGAAGTGGGGTTCTCCTCTGGGGCCAACGTCCTGACTTTC. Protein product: CASSLEVGFSSGANVLTF.

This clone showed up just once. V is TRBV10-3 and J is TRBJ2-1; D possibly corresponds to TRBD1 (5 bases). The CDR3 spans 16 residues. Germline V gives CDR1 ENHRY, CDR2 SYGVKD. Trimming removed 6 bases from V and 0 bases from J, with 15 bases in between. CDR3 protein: CAISEQGFSSYNEQFF. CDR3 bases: TGTGCCATCAGCGAGCAGGGATTTAGCTCCTACAATGAGCAGTTCTTC.

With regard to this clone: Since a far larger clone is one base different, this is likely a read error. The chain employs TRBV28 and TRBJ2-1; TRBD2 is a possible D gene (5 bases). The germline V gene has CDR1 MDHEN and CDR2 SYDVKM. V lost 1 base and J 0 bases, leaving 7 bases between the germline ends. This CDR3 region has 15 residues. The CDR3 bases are TGTGCCAGCAGTTTATTGGGGAGCTCCTACAATGAGCAGTTCTTC. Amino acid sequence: CASSLLGSSYNEQFF. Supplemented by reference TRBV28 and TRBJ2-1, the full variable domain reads DVKVTQSSRYLVKRTGEKVFLECVQDMDHENMFWYRQDPGLGLRLIYFSYDVKMKEKGDIPEGYSVSREKKERFSLILESASTNQTSMYLCASSLLGSSYNEQFFGPGTRLTVL.

This CDR3 is CASIPLNTGELFF. The CDR3 DNA follows: TGTGCCAGCATCCCCCTGAACACCGGGGAGCTGTTTTTT. V is TRBV7-9 and J is TRBJ2-2; D remains unclear. The V end was cut by 7 bases, the J end by 1 base, with 7 bases between. The CDR3 is 13 amino acids. The germline gives CDR1 SEHNR, CDR2 FQNEAQ (reference sequence).

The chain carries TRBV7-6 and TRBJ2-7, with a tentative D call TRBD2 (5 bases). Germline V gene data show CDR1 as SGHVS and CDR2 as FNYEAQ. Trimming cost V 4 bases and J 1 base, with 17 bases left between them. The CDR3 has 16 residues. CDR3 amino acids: CASSSLVASSSYEQYF. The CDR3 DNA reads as TGTGCCAGCAGCTCCTTAGTGGCTAGCAGTTCCTACGAGCAGTACTTC.

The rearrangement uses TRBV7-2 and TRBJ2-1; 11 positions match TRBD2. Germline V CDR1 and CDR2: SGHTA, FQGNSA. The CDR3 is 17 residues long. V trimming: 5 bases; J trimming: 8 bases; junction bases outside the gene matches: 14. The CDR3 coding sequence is TGTGCCAGCAGCCCAACCCTCCTAGCGGGAGGCTTTCATGAGCAGTTCTTC. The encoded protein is CASSPTLLAGGFHEQFF.

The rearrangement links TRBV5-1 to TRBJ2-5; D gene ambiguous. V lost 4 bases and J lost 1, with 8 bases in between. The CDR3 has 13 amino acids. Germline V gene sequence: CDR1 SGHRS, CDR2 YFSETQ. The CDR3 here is CASSGVSQETQYF. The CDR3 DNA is TGCGCCAGCAGCGGGGTTAGCCAAGAGACCCAGTACTTC.

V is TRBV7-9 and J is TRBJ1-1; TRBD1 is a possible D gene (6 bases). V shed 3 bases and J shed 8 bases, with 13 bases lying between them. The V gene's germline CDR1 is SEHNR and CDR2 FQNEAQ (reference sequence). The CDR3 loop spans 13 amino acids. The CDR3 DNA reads TGTGCCAGCAGCTTGCCCACCGGGGGCGAAGCTTTCTTT. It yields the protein CASSLPTGGEAFF.

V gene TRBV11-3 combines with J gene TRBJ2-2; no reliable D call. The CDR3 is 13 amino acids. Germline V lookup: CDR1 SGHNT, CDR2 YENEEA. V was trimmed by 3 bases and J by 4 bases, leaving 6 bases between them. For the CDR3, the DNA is TGTGCCAGCAGCTTCTCCCCCACCGGGGAGCTGTTTTTT. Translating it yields CASSFSPTGELFF.

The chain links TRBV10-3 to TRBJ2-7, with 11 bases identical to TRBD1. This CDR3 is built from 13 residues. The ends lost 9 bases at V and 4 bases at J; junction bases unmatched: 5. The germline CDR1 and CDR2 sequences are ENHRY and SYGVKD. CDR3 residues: CAISGTGGYEQYF. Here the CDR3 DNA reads TGTGCCATTTCCGGGACAGGGGGATACGAGCAGTACTTC.

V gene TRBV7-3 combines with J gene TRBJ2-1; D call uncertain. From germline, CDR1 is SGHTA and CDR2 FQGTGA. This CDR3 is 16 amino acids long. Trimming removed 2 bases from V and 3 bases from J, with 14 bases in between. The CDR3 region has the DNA TGTGCCAGCAGCTTATCAGGCGGCCCGCTCTACAATGAGCAGTTCTTC. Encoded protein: CASSLSGGPLYNEQFF. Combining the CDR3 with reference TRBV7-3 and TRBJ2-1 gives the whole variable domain GAGVSQTPSNKVTEKGKYVELRCDPISGHTALYWYRQSLGQGPEFLIYFQGTGAADDSGLPNDRFFAVRPEGSVSTLKIQRTERGDSAVYLCASSLSGGPLYNEQFFGPGTRLTVL.

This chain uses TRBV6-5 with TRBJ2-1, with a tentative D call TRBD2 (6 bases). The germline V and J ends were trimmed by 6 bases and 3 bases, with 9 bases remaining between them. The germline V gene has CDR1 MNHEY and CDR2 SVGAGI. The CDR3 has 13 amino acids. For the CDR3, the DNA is TGTGCCAGCAGGGGAGGCGGCTACAATGAGCAGTTCTTC. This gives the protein CASRGGGYNEQFF.

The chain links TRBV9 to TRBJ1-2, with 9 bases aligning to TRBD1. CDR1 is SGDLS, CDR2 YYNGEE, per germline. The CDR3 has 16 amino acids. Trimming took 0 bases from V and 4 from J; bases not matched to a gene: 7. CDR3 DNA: TGTGCCAGCAGCGTAGTCCCCGGACAGGGGAGCTATGGCTACACCTTC. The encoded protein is CASSVVPGQGSYGYTF.

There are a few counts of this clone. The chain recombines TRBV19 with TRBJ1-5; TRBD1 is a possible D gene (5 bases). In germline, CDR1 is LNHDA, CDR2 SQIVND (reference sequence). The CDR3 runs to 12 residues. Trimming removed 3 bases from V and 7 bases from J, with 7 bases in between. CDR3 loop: CASSMGGQPQHF. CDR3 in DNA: TGTGCCAGTAGTATGGGGGGACAGCCCCAGCATTTT.

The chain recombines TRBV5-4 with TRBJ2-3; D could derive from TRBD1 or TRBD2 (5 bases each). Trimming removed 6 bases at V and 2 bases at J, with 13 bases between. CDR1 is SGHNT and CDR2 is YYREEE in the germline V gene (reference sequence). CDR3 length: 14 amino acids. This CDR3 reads CASNTGDHTDTQYF. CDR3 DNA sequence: TGTGCCAGCAATACCGGGGACCACACAGATACGCAGTATTTT. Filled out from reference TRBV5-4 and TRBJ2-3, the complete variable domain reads ETGVTQSPTHLIKTRGQQVTLRCSSQSGHNTVSWYQQALGQGPQFIFQYYREEENGRGNFPPRFSGLQFPNYSSELNVNALELDDSALYLCASNTGDHTDTQYFGPGTRLTVL.

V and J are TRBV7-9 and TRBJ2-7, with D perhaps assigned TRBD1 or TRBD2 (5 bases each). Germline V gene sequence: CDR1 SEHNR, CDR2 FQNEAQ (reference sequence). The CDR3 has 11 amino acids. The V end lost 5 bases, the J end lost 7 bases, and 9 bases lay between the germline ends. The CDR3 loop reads CASSGWGEQYF. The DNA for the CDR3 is TGTGCCAGCAGCGGGTGGGGGGAGCAGTACTTC.

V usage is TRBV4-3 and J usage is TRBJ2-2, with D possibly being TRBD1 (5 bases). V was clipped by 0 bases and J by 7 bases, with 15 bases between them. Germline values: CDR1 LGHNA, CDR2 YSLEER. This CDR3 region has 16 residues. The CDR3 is CASSQEGGRDHGELFF. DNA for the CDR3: TGCGCCAGCAGCCAAGAAGGTGGCAGGGATCACGGGGAGCTGTTTTTT.

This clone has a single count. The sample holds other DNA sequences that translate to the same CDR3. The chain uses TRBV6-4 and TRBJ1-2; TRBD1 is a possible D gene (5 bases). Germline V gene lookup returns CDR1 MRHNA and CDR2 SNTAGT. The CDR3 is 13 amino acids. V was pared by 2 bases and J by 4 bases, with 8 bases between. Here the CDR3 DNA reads TGTGCCAGCAGTGACGCGGGGGGCTATGGCTACACCTTC. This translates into CASSDAGGYGYTF.

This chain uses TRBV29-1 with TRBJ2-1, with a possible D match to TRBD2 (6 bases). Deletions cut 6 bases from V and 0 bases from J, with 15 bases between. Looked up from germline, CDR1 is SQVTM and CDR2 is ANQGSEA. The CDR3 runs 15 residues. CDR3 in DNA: TGCAGCGTCGCTTCGGTGGAGGGCTCCTACAATGAGCAGTTCTTC. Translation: CSVASVEGSYNEQFF.

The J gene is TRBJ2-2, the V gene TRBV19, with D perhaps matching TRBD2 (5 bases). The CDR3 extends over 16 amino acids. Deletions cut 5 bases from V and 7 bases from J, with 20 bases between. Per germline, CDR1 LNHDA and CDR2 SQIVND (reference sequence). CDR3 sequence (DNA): TGTGCCAGTAGTCCCTCCCGGCGGGTGAACGGCGGGGAGCTGTTTTTT. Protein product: CASSPSRRVNGGELFF.

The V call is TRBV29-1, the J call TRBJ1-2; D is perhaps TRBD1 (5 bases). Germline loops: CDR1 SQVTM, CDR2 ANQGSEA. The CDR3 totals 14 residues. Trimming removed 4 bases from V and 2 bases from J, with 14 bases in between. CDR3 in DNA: TGCAGCGTTGGACGGGGGTTCAGGAACTATGGCTACACCTTC. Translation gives CSVGRGFRNYGYTF.

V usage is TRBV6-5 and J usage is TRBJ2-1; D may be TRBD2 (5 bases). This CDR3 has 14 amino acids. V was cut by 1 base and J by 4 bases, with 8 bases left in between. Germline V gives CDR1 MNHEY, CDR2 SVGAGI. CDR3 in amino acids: CASSYFRGYNEQFF. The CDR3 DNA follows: TGTGCCAGCAGTTACTTCCGCGGGTACAATGAGCAGTTCTTC.

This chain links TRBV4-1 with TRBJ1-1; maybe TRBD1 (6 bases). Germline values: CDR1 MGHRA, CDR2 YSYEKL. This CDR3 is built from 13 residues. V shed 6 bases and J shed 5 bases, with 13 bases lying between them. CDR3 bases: TGCGCCAGCAGAAGGACAGCCGCAACTGAAGCTTTCTTT. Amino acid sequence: CASRRTAATEAFF.

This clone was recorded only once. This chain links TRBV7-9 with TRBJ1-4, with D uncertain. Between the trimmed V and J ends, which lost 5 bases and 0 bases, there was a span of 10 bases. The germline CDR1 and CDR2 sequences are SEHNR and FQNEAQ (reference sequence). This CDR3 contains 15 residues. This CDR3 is CASSTTASTNEKLFF. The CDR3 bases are TGTGCCAGCAGCACAACAGCCTCAACTAATGAAAAACTGTTTTTT.

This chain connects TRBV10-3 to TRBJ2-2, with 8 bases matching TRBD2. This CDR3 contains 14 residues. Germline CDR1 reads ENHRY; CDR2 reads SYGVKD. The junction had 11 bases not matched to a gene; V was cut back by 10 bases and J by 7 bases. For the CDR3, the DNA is TGTGCCACGACGCTAAGCGGGAGTCTCGGGGAGCTGTTTTTT. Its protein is CATTLSGSLGELFF.

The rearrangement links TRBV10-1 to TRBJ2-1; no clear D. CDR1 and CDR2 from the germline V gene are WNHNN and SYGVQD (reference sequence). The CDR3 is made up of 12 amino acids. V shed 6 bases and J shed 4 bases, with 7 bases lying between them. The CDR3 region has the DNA TGCGCCAGCAGCGAGGATTACAATGAGCAGTTCTTC. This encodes CASSEDYNEQFF.